Below are 8 T cell receptor beta chains sequenced from a single sample in a study of blood T cell repertoires in COVID-19. TCRdb's copy holds only in-frame clones and misses some; the assay was immunoSEQ multiplex PCR. The data contain around 100,000 clones, over 65% of them singletons. The specimen was peripheral blood. The receptors shown here come from a man aged 55 to 69 with acute or convalescent COVID-19.

The chain carries TRBV6-5 and TRBJ2-7; a possible D gene is TRBD2 (6 bases). CDR3 length: 14 amino acids. V lost 6 bases to trimming and J lost 5 bases, with 17 bases between them. Germline CDR1 and CDR2: MNHEY and SVGAGI. The CDR3 loop reads CASRDDGGSDEQYF. CDR3 bases: TGTGCCAGCAGGGACGACGGGGGTTCGGACGAGCAGTACTTC.

This chain's CDR3 is CASSPLRGGSVEQFF. CDR3 in DNA: TGTGCCAGCAGCCCCCTAAGAGGGGGAAGTGTTGAGCAGTTCTTC. The genes are TRBV3-1 (or the pseudogene TRBV3-2) and TRBJ2-1; D is perhaps TRBD1 (6 bases). The CDR3 consists of 15 residues. V gave up 4 bases and J gave up 9 bases, with 19 bases separating them. Looked up from germline, CDR1 is LGHDT and CDR2 is YNNKEL (reference sequence).

CDR3 nucleotides: TGTGCCAGCAGTGAACACAGGTTGAACACTGAAGCTTTCTTT. It codes for CASSEHRLNTEAFF. This chain connects TRBV25-1 to TRBJ1-1; D is possibly TRBD1 (5 bases). Per the germline V gene, CDR1 is MGHDK and CDR2 is SYGVNS. Trimming removed 2 bases at V and 0 bases at J, with 7 bases between. The CDR3 is made up of 14 amino acids.

This chain joins TRBV20-1 and TRBJ1-1; no clear D. Germline V lookup: CDR1 DFQATT, CDR2 SNEGSKA (reference sequence). V was trimmed by 4 bases and J by 7 bases, leaving 7 bases between them. The CDR3 runs to 10 residues. In DNA form, the CDR3 reads TGCAGTGCTAAACGGAGTGAAGCTTTCTTT. Encoded protein: CSAKRSEAFF.

The CDR3, as DNA: TGCAGCGTTGAACGGGGGAGCTCCTACAATGAGCAGTTCTTC. It specifies CSVERGSSYNEQFF. This chain joins TRBV29-1 and TRBJ2-1; D is possibly TRBD2 (6 bases). V dropped 2 bases and J dropped 0 bases, with 8 bases sitting between them. CDR3 length equals 14 residues. Germline V CDR1 and CDR2: SQVTM, ANQGSEA.

V usage is TRBV28 and J usage is TRBJ2-7; TRBD2 is a possible D gene (5 bases). Deletions cut 1 base from V and 3 bases from J, with 10 bases between. The CDR3 loop spans 14 amino acids. Germline V lookup: CDR1 MDHEN, CDR2 SYDVKM. CDR3 DNA: TGTGCCAGCAGTTTATCCTCCGGACTCTACGAGCAGTACTTC. This translates into CASSLSSGLYEQYF.

The rearrangement uses TRBV28 and TRBJ1-2; possibly TRBD1 for D (5 bases). The germline gives CDR1 MDHEN, CDR2 SYDVKM. V gave up 4 bases and J gave up 3 bases, with 18 bases separating them. The CDR3 is made up of 16 amino acids. The CDR3 DNA reads as TGTGCCAGCAGTTCCACAGGAATTGGTGGGCACTATGGCTACACCTTC. This codes for CASSSTGIGGHYGYTF.

In its sample, this clone was seen a few times. V is TRBV24-1 and J is TRBJ2-1, with D uncertain. Trimming stripped 3 bases from V and 7 bases from J, with 12 bases between. In germline, CDR1 is KGHDR, CDR2 SFDVKD. The CDR3 contains 14 residues. CDR3 region: CATSDQASINEQFF. CDR3 coding DNA: TGTGCCACCAGTGATCAGGCCAGTATAAATGAGCAGTTCTTC.